This note documents a single T cell receptor beta chain sequence. The data were taken from a study of blood T cell repertoires in COVID-19. Study-level background: Acute and convalescent COVID-19 samples came from the United States, Italy and Spain.

Germline lookup yields CDR1 SGDLS and CDR2 YYNGEE. Trimming cost V 0 bases and J 5 bases; bases outside gene matches: 2. The CDR3 loop spans 14 amino acids. Original methodology: Amplification of reference gene primers provided the estimated nucleated cell counts. Generated by immunoSEQ multiplex PCR, the TCRdb table keeps only in-frame clones and is missing some. That table supplies the V and J calls and clone size; D and trimming were determined from the DNA. The sample consists of under 300,000 clones, over 75% of them appearing once. The chain couples TRBV9 to TRBJ2-7, with 10 bases lining up with TRBD2. Input material: peripheral blood. The TCR originated in a middle-aged woman who had recovered from COVID-19. CDR3 amino acids: CASSVGGLANEQYF. In DNA, the CDR3 is TGTGCCAGCAGCGTAGGGGGACTAGCGAACGAGCAGTACTTC.